The 5 T cell receptor beta chains given below trace back to one sample, sequenced in a study of Graves' ophthalmopathy and Graves' hyperthyroidism. The study amplified TCR beta CDR3 regions using RNA transcripts. Investigators did first-round RT-PCR with HTBI primers, then second-round multiplex PCR. TCRdb ran MiXCR on the multiplex PCR reads and lists one entry per CDR3 protein. The table records some 750,000 distinct CDR3 sequences, 40% of them present only once. Specimen: peripheral blood. The source is an adult man with Graves' ophthalmopathy.

There are a few counts of this clonotype. The V gene is TRBV10-3, the J gene TRBJ2-5; TRBD1 is a possible D gene (6 bases). V dropped 5 bases and J dropped 7 bases, with 8 bases sitting between them. The CDR3 is 11 amino acids. The germline V gene has CDR1 ENHRY and CDR2 SYGVKD. CDR3 sequence reads: CAISKQGTQYF. The CDR3 region has the DNA TGTGCCATCAGTAAACAGGGGACCCAGTACTTC.

This clonotype was recorded many times. A read error may produce the germline difference seen at one junction end. The rearrangement joins TRBV7-2 to TRBJ1-5; D is unclear. CDR1 is SGHTA and CDR2 is FQGNSA in the germline V gene. The CDR3 totals 13 residues. The DNA for the CDR3 is TGCGCCAGCAGTCCTAATAGCAATCAGCCCCAGCATTTT. As protein: CASSPNSNQPQHF.

Only one count was recorded for this clonotype. A junction boundary mismatches the germline segment, possibly from a read error. The chain is built from TRBV10-3 and TRBJ1-2; TRBD1 aligns across 7 bases. This CDR3 has 15 amino acids. Germline V gene data show CDR1 as ENHRY and CDR2 as SYGVKD. The CDR3 protein is CASSPSTGDYYGYTF. CDR3 bases: TGTGCCAGCAGTCCATCTACAGGGGACTACTATGGCTACACCTTC.

Worth noting for this clonotype: This clone may be a read error of a much larger clone one base away. V is TRBV7-2 and J is TRBJ2-7, with TRBD2 identical over 13 bases. The length of the CDR3 is 14 residues. Germline CDR1 reads SGHTA; CDR2 reads FQGNSA. CDR3 coding DNA: TGTGCCAGCAGGACTAGCGGGAGGATCGACGAGCAGTGCTTC. Translated: CASRTSGRIDEQCF.

This clonotype was picked up many times. CDR3 DNA sequence: TGTGCCAGCAGCTTGGTAGCGGCCGGCTACGAGCAGTACTTC. Its protein is CASSLVAAGYEQYF. The rearrangement uses TRBV11-2 and TRBJ2-7, with a possible D match to TRBD2 (6 bases). The CDR3 has 14 amino acids. Per the germline V gene, CDR1 is SGHAT and CDR2 is FQNNGV. Trimming took 3 bases from V and 3 from J, leaving 12 bases between them.